The 23 T cell receptor beta chains given below trace back to one sample, sequenced in a study of T cell repertoires in cytomegalovirus infection. TCRdb processed the reads anew with MiXCR; each CDR3 protein has one entry. Of about 180,000 distinct CDR3 sequences in the sample, 17% were seen once. Sequencing input: CD8+ T cells from PBMCs. These receptor sequences come from a human donor in good health (CMV status not recorded). Some clones in this sample may be carry-over from other donors' samples.

This clonotype showed up just a few times. The V call is TRBV29-1, the J call TRBJ1-3; D not certain. Trimming shortened V by 4 bases and J by 0 bases, and 10 bases separated the two germline ends. This CDR3 spans 14 amino acids. CDR1 SQVTM and CDR2 ANQGSEA come from the germline V gene. The CDR3 protein is CSVAGQNSGNTIYF. CDR3 nucleotide sequence: TGCAGCGTTGCGGGTCAGAACTCTGGAAACACCATATATTTT.

This clonotype was seen a handful of times. V gene TRBV7-9 combines with J gene TRBJ1-1; no clear D gene. The CDR3 runs to 14 residues. CDR1 SEHNR and CDR2 FQNEAQ come from the germline V gene (reference sequence). V was shortened by 5 bases and J by 3 bases, with 13 bases between the two germline ends. CDR3 nucleotide sequence: TGTGCCAGCAGCCCCCTTCGGGCCCACACTGAAGCTTTCTTT. Translation gives CASSPLRAHTEAFF.

In its sample, this clonotype was seen many times. A read error may be the cause here, since a much bigger clone is one base away. The V call is TRBV11-2, the J call TRBJ1-1, with D hard to call. Trimming took 1 base from V and 4 from J, leaving 4 bases between them. The CDR3 loop spans 12 amino acids. Germline CDR1 SGHAT, CDR2 FQNNGV. The DNA of the CDR3 is TGTGCCAGCAGCTTAGGGGCCACTGAAGCTTTCTTT. Translating it yields CASSLGATEAFF.

The chain has TRBV29-1 and TRBJ2-1; the D is unclear. Germline V CDR1 and CDR2: SQVTM, ANQGSEA. V was trimmed by 5 bases and J by 9 bases, leaving 5 bases between them. The CDR3 spans 9 residues. CDR3 nucleotide sequence: TGCAGCGTTCCCGGTGAGCAGTTCTTC. Translating it yields CSVPGEQFF.

This clonotype was seen only a few times. The chain recombines TRBV7-8 with TRBJ1-6; 9 bases fit TRBD1. The V segment lost 5 bases and the J segment 7 bases; nucleotides outside the gene matches: 15. The CDR3 is 18 amino acids. Germline V gives CDR1 SGHVS, CDR2 FQNEAQ. The DNA for the CDR3 is TGTGCCAGCAGCCCCGATCCATCGGGACAGGGCCCAAATTCACCCCTCCACTTT. It codes for CASSPDPSGQGPNSPLHF.

The sample holds a few counts of this clonotype. The chain carries TRBV20-1 and TRBJ1-2, with D perhaps matching TRBD1 (5 bases). CDR3 size: 15 residues. Looked up from germline, CDR1 is DFQATT and CDR2 is SNEGSKA (reference sequence). V shed 5 bases and J shed 5 bases, with 21 bases lying between them. CDR3 sequence (DNA): TGCAGTGCTCGCTTTGCCTTCGGGGGACGGTATGGCTACACCTTC. Protein product: CSARFAFGGRYGYTF.

The J gene is TRBJ2-7, the V gene TRBV6-2 or TRBV6-3; 8 nucleotides align to TRBD1. Germline V gene lookup returns CDR1 MNHEY and CDR2 SVGEGT. J lost 3 bases, V lost 5 bases, and 9 bases had no gene match. This CDR3 has 15 amino acids. Here the CDR3 reads CASSLLTGASYEQYF. The CDR3, as DNA: TGTGCCAGCAGTCTTCTGACAGGGGCGAGCTACGAGCAGTACTTC.

This sequence joins TRBV28 and TRBJ1-5; 9 bases map to TRBD1. The CDR3 consists of 16 residues. The germline CDR1 and CDR2 sequences are MDHEN and SYDVKM. The junction had 14 bases not matched to a gene; V was cut back by 7 bases and J by 7 bases. The CDR3: CASTTGGTGIRQPQHF. Written as DNA, the CDR3 is TGTGCCAGCACTACCGGGGGGACAGGGATAAGGCAGCCCCAGCATTTT.

The gene calls are TRBV7-9 and TRBJ2-7; TRBD1 aligns across 10 bases. This CDR3 contains 15 residues. V lost 4 bases to trimming and J lost 0 bases; unmatched junction nucleotides: 3. Germline assignment: CDR1 SEHNR and CDR2 FQNEAQ (reference sequence). The CDR3 DNA is TGTGCCAGCAGCTGGACAGGGGGTCCCTCCTACGAGCAGTACTTC. The encoded protein is CASSWTGGPSYEQYF.

The J gene is TRBJ1-1, the V gene TRBV29-1, with a weak D call TRBD1 (5 bases). The CDR3 has 12 amino acids. Germline V lookup: CDR1 SQVTM, CDR2 ANQGSEA. V gave up 0 bases and J gave up 8 bases, with 10 bases separating them. The CDR3 sequence is CSVEDSGVEAFF. The CDR3 region has the DNA TGCAGCGTTGAAGATTCGGGGGTCGAAGCTTTCTTT.

This sequence joins TRBV6-2 or TRBV6-3 and TRBJ1-5; D gene unclear. The CDR3 covers 17 residues. Trimming removed 2 bases from V and 0 bases from J, with 14 bases in between. Per the germline V gene, CDR1 is MNHEY and CDR2 is SVGEGT. The DNA for the CDR3 is TGTGCCAGCAGTTACGATTCAACAAGTTATAGCAATCAGCCCCAGCATTTT. Amino acid sequence: CASSYDSTSYSNQPQHF.

Only a few counts were recorded for this clonotype. The genes are TRBV4-3 and TRBJ2-7; D perhaps matches TRBD1 (6 bases). Trimming took 4 bases from V and 0 from J, leaving 10 bases between them. Germline loops: CDR1 LGHNA, CDR2 YSLEER. This CDR3 region has 14 residues. CDR3 residues: CASSPWDNSYEQYF. CDR3 DNA sequence: TGCGCCAGCAGCCCTTGGGACAACTCCTACGAGCAGTACTTC.

The CDR3 DNA reads as TGTGCCAGCAGTGCGAACGGACAGCCCTACGAGCAGTACTTC. This translates into CASSANGQPYEQYF. The rearrangement uses TRBV12-3 or TRBV12-4 and TRBJ2-7; possibly TRBD1 for D (6 bases). CDR3 length: 14 residues. V gave up 5 bases and J gave up 2 bases, with 13 bases separating them.

The sample holds a few counts of this clonotype. The chain links TRBV6-1 to TRBJ2-1, with 10 bases lining up with TRBD2. This CDR3 region has 14 residues. Germline CDR1 MNHNS, CDR2 SASEGT. Trimming took 5 bases from V and 3 from J; bases not matched to a gene: 1. CDR3 sequence: CASSPSGGYNEQFF. The CDR3 region has the DNA TGTGCCAGCAGTCCTAGCGGGGGCTACAATGAGCAGTTCTTC.

This clonotype came up a few times. The chain links TRBV7-3 to TRBJ2-3, with D perhaps matching TRBD2 (5 bases). V shed 0 bases and J shed 2 bases, with 9 bases lying between them. The CDR3 length is 15 residues. The V gene's germline CDR1 is SGHTA and CDR2 FQGTGA. CDR3 sequence reads: CASSLTGSTTDTQYF. In DNA, the CDR3 is TGTGCCAGCAGCTTAACTGGGAGCACCACAGATACGCAGTATTTT.

The rearrangement uses TRBV7-9 and TRBJ1-6; 9 nucleotides align to TRBD1. The ends lost 5 bases at V and 10 bases at J; junction bases unmatched: 12. CDR1 SEHNR and CDR2 FQNEAQ come from the germline V gene (reference sequence). The CDR3 has 16 residues. The CDR3 is CASSPRADRGRSPLHF. The DNA of the CDR3 is TGTGCCAGCAGCCCCCGCGCGGACAGGGGAAGATCACCCCTCCACTTT.

V and J are TRBV4-1 and TRBJ2-7, with TRBD2 as a possible D gene (6 bases). Germline V gives CDR1 MGHRA, CDR2 YSYEKL. CDR3 size: 18 residues. V lost 4 bases and J 2 bases, leaving 24 bases between the germline ends. In nucleotides, the CDR3 is TGCGCCAGCAGCCTGGACGATTATCACGGAGGGATTACCTACGAGCAGTACTTC. Translation: CASSLDDYHGGITYEQYF.

This clonotype appeared a few times. The chain carries TRBV7-2 and TRBJ2-7; perhaps TRBD2 as D (6 bases). The CDR3 length is 17 residues. The V end lost 6 bases, the J end lost 5 bases, and 26 bases lay between the germline ends. CDR1 and CDR2 (germline): SGHTA, FQGNSA. The chain's CDR3 is CASSSNIWPTGGDEQYF. The CDR3 DNA reads as TGTGCCAGCAGTTCGAATATATGGCCCACCGGGGGTGACGAGCAGTACTTC.

This chain connects TRBV7-3 to TRBJ1-4; tentative D call: TRBD1 (6 bases). Trimming cost V 5 bases and J 1 base, with 11 bases left between them. CDR1 and CDR2 (germline): SGHTA, FQGTGA. This CDR3 has 15 amino acids. CDR3 in DNA: TGTGCCAGCAGCACCGGACAGCAAACTAATGAAAAACTGTTTTTT. It translates to CASSTGQQTNEKLFF.

CDR3 sequence reads: CAISESRGAYIEQYF. The CDR3 coding sequence is TGTGCCATCAGTGAGTCTCGGGGGGCCTACATCGAGCAGTACTTC. V gene TRBV10-3 combines with J gene TRBJ2-7; tentatively, D is TRBD2 (7 bases). CDR3 length: 15 amino acids. The germline V gene encodes CDR1 ENHRY and CDR2 SYGVKD. Trimming left V 0 bases short and J 6 bases short, with 15 bases between.

In this sample, this clonotype turned up many times. The chain joins TRBV7-2 to TRBJ2-1, with 8 nucleotides matching TRBD1. Germline assignment: CDR1 SGHTA and CDR2 FQGNSA. With 4 bases clipped from V and 6 bases from J, the junction kept 8 bases outside the gene matches. The CDR3 has 15 residues. The CDR3 region has the DNA TGTGCCAGCAGCTGGAGACAGGGGTCGATCAATGAGCAGTTCTTC. Translated, it gives CASSWRQGSINEQFF.

V gene TRBV15 combines with J gene TRBJ2-7, with D perhaps being TRBD1 or TRBD2 (5 bases each). Trimming cost V 3 bases and J 3 bases, with 15 bases left between them. This CDR3 is built from 15 residues. CDR1 LNHNV and CDR2 YYDKDF come from the germline V gene (reference sequence). Written as DNA, the CDR3 is TGTGCCACCAGCAGGTTTGGGGGTCCCAACTACGAGCAGTACTTC. The encoded protein is CATSRFGGPNYEQYF.

The chain combines TRBV6-6 with TRBJ2-3, with a weak D call TRBD1 (5 bases). This CDR3 spans 12 amino acids. The V gene's germline CDR1 is MNHNY and CDR2 SVGAGI (reference sequence). Trimming took off 7 bases at V and 4 bases at J, with 9 bases between the two ends. The CDR3 reads CASTQGADTQYF. CDR3 DNA sequence: TGTGCCAGCACCCAAGGGGCAGATACGCAGTATTTT.